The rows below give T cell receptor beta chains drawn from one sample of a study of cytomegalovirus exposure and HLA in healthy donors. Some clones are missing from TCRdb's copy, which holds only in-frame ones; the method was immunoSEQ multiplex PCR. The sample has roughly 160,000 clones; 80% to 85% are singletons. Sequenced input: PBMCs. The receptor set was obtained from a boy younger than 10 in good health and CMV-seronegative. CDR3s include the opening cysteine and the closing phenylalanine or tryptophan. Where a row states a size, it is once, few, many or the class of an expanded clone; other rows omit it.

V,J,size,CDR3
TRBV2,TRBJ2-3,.,CASIGLGYSTDTQYF
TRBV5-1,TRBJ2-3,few,CASSLGRTSGTSTDTQYF
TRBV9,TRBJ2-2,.,CASSPTGRVFLAGELFF
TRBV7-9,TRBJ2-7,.,CASSARGQVGIEQYF
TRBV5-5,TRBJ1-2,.,CASTPPGTSYGYTF
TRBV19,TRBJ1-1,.,CASMTRAGRMNTEAFF
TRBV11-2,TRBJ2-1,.,CASSPTSGGYNEQFF
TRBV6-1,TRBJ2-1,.,CASSEIITLLQDRETDEQFF
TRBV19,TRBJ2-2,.,CATAGGVGTGELFF
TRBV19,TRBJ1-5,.,CASRPQGAGGYSNQPQHF
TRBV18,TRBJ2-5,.,CASSPTGGETQYF
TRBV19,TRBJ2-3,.,CASSTDIRSGRTDTQYF
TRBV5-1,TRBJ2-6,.,CASSGPLQGTSGANVLTF
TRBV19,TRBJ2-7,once,CASSMAGTGYSEQYF
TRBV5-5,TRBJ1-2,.,CASSKNRGLGGGYTF
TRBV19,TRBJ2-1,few,CASSWTGEQFF
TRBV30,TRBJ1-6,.,CAGRTGVYNSPLHF
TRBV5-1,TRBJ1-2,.,CASRQGADGYTF
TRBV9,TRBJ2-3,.,CASSDRTGSTDTQYF
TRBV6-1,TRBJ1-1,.,CASNQQGRTEAFF
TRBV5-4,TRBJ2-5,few,CASSTSSGGETQYF
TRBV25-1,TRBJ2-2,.,CASSIIGTGDAELFF
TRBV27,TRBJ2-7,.,CASSLKPYPPHEQYF
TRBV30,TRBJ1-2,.,CAYGGDQAGEHTLYGYTF
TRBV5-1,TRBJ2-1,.,CASSLALAGAGEQFF
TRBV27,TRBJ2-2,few,CASTFNRGHGELFF
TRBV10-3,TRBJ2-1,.,CAISGSGGPNEQFF
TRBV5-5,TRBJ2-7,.,CASSLRSGDSYEQYF
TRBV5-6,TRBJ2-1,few,CASSRLVESSYNEQFF
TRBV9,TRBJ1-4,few,CASSDGSGEKLFF
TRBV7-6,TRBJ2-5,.,CASSLRLRDRGGWETQYF
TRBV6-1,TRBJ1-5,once,CASSAQGYTGPQHF
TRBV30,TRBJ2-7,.,CAGAQDRDYEQYF
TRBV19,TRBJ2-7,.,CASSIAGTSGTYEQYF
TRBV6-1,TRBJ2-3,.,CASSEGRGQEADTQYF
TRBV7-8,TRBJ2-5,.,CASSIQGGETQYF
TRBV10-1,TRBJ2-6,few,CASSPGGAGANVLTF
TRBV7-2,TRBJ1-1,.,CASSSTTDRATEAFF
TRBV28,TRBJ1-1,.,CASTRQASNTEAFF
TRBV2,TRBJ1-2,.,CASKPSQGNYGYTF
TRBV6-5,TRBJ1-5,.,CASGNLGAQPQHF
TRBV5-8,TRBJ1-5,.,CASSFRGGQNQPQHF